This entry lists 31 T cell receptor beta chains sequenced from one sample in a study of shared clonotypes between healthy human individuals. TCRdb keeps only in-frame clones here, not all; method: immunoSEQ multiplex PCR. The data hold 2 million to 2.5 million clones, with about 94% observed a single time. The source material was naive CD4+ T cells sorted from blood. Subset described: CD45RA+ positively selected. These receptors all stem from a man aged 18 to 35 in good health.

J is TRBJ2-1 and V is TRBV15; D possibly uses TRBD1 or TRBD2 (6 bases each). Deletions cut 0 bases from V and 8 bases from J, with 17 bases between. The CDR3 has 16 residues. Germline V gene data show CDR1 as LNHNV and CDR2 as YYDKDF (reference sequence). CDR3 bases: TGTGCCACCAGCAGAGAGTCGGGGGCTGGAGGCTATGAGCAGTTCTTC. Translated, it gives CATSRESGAGGYEQFF.

Details on this clone: This CDR3 is also generated by other DNA sequences in the sample. The chain carries TRBV9 and TRBJ2-1; 11 positions agree with TRBD2. The CDR3 extends over 16 amino acids. Germline loops: CDR1 SGDLS, CDR2 YYNGEE. Trimming took 0 bases from V and 3 from J; bases not matched to a gene: 2. The CDR3 coding sequence is TGTGCCAGCAGCGTAGGGGGGACTAGCGGCTACAATGAGCAGTTCTTC. Translation: CASSVGGTSGYNEQFF.

Notes on this clone: The same CDR3 arises from other DNA sequences in this sample as well. This chain links TRBV5-1 with TRBJ2-2, with 7 bases matching TRBD2. The CDR3 extends over 16 amino acids. Trimming at V came to 3 bases and at J to 2 bases, leaving 7 bases not matched to a gene. The germline CDR1 and CDR2 sequences are SGHRS and YFSETQ. The CDR3 region is CASSSRAGTNTGELFF. The CDR3 nucleotides are TGCGCCAGCAGCTCCAGAGCGGGGACCAACACCGGGGAGCTGTTTTTT.

The chain has TRBV7-3 and TRBJ2-5; 10 positions match TRBD1. V was clipped by 6 bases and J by 3 bases; unmatched bases: 7. Per the germline V gene, CDR1 is SGHTA and CDR2 is FQGTGA. The CDR3 is made up of 15 amino acids. The CDR3 reads CASRATGTGEETQYF. As DNA, the CDR3 is TGTGCCAGCAGGGCAACCGGGACAGGGGAAGAGACCCAGTACTTC.

The count of this clone is one. The gene calls are TRBV28 and TRBJ1-1; 7 bases line up with TRBD1. This CDR3 spans 15 amino acids. The junction had 8 bases not matched to a gene; V was cut back by 6 bases and J by 1 base. Germline CDR1 is MDHEN and CDR2 is SYDVKM. CDR3 sequence: CASRSTGDRNTEAFF. DNA of the CDR3: TGTGCCAGCAGGTCTACCGGGGACAGGAACACTGAAGCTTTCTTT. Complete variable domain (other parts from reference TRBV28 and TRBJ1-1): DVKVTQSSRYLVKRTGEKVFLECVQDMDHENMFWYRQDPGLGLRLIYFSYDVKMKEKGDIPEGYSVSREKKERFSLILESASTNQTSMYLCASRSTGDRNTEAFFGQGTRLTVV.

The rearrangement joins TRBV5-6 to TRBJ2-1; 8 positions agree with TRBD1. CDR3 length: 16 amino acids. V lost 3 bases and J lost 7; bases outside the gene matches: 12. CDR1 and CDR2 (germline): SGHDT, YYEEEE. CDR3 nucleotides: TGTGCCAGCAGCTCAACACGGACAGGGAGTTTGAATGAGCAGTTCTTC. Protein sequence: CASSSTRTGSLNEQFF.

CDR3 sequence: CASSLLTPSSTDTQYF. CDR3 in DNA: TGTGCCAGCAGCTTACTGACTCCTTCTAGCACAGATACGCAGTATTTT. This chain links TRBV7-9 with TRBJ2-3; D remains ambiguous. The ends were cut back, 2 bases at V and 0 bases at J, with 12 bases in the middle. Germline V gene lookup returns CDR1 SEHNR and CDR2 FQNEAQ (reference sequence). CDR3 size: 16 residues.

This clone was found once. V is TRBV4-1 and J is TRBJ2-2; a weak D match, TRBD2 (6 bases). The ends were cut back, 0 bases at V and 7 bases at J, with 9 bases in the middle. Germline assignment: CDR1 MGHRA and CDR2 YSYEKL. This CDR3 is built from 14 residues. The CDR3 DNA follows: TGCGCCAGCAGCCAAGATCTGGGAGGCGGGGAGCTGTTTTTT. This codes for CASSQDLGGGELFF.

The rearrangement joins TRBV7-9 to TRBJ2-7; D not resolved. The CDR3 loop spans 14 amino acids. Per germline, CDR1 SEHNR and CDR2 FQNEAQ (reference sequence). Deletions cut 5 bases from V and 5 bases from J, with 16 bases between. The CDR3 sequence is CASSPDRITDEQYF. The DNA for the CDR3 is TGTGCCAGCAGCCCTGACCGTATTACCGACGAGCAGTACTTC.

The CDR3 nucleotides are TGTGCCAGCAGTACCGCGGGCCCAGGGAATAAACAGCCCCAGCATTTT. As protein: CASSTAGPGNKQPQHF. The J gene is TRBJ1-5, the V gene TRBV28, with D possibly TRBD1 on 5 matching bases. The CDR3 is made up of 16 amino acids. The germline V gene encodes CDR1 MDHEN and CDR2 SYDVKM. V was cut by 5 bases and J by 7 bases, with 21 bases left in between.

CDR3 sequence (DNA): TGTGCCAGCAGTGAAAAGCAAGGGGGTCACCTCAGGAACACTGAAGCTTTCTTT. This codes for CASSEKQGGHLRNTEAFF. The J gene is TRBJ1-1, the V gene TRBV6-1; maybe TRBD1 (6 bases). CDR1 and CDR2 from the germline V gene are MNHNS and SASEGT. Deletions cut 2 bases from V and 1 base from J, with 20 bases between. CDR3 length: 18 amino acids.

The chain uses TRBV28 and TRBJ1-2; 7 nucleotides match TRBD1. J was trimmed by 4 bases and V by 2 bases; bases with no gene match: 4. Germline V lookup: CDR1 MDHEN, CDR2 SYDVKM. This CDR3 is built from 14 residues. The CDR3 region is CASSLNRGAYGYTF. As DNA, the CDR3 is TGTGCCAGCAGTTTAAACAGGGGAGCCTATGGCTACACCTTC.

The rearrangement links TRBV5-1 to TRBJ1-2; no definite D call. This CDR3 is built from 15 residues. V lost 0 bases and J 7 bases, leaving 16 bases between the germline ends. Germline CDR1 SGHRS, CDR2 YFSETQ. The CDR3 loop is CASSLAGSSAVGYTF. The CDR3 nucleotides are TGCGCCAGCAGCTTGGCGGGCAGCTCCGCGGTTGGCTACACCTTC.

The rearrangement joins TRBV5-1 to TRBJ1-5; TRBD1 matches 8 bases. The J segment lost 3 bases and the V segment lost 4 bases, leaving 6 bases of the junction unmatched. Germline CDR1 SGHRS, CDR2 YFSETQ. The CDR3 contains 15 residues. DNA for the CDR3: TGCGCCAGCAGCGACGGACAGGGCTACAATCAGCCCCAGCATTTT. Its translation is CASSDGQGYNQPQHF.

V gene TRBV6-5 combines with J gene TRBJ2-7, with TRBD2 matching 10 bases. V lost 6 bases, J lost 3 bases, and 8 bases stayed unmatched. The CDR3 runs 15 residues. Germline V gene sequence: CDR1 MNHEY, CDR2 SVGAGI. CDR3 in amino acids: CASRPLAGAVYEQYF. CDR3 DNA: TGTGCCAGCAGACCGCTAGCGGGGGCCGTCTACGAGCAGTACTTC.

The chain employs TRBV2 and TRBJ2-5; a weak D match, TRBD2 (6 bases). Germline values: CDR1 SNHLY, CDR2 FYNNEI. V lost 5 bases, J lost 5 bases, and 18 bases lay in between. The CDR3 is 15 amino acids. The CDR3 DNA reads as TGTGCCAGCAGTCTAAGTCCCGGAGGGTGGGAGACCCAGTACTTC. Translating gives CASSLSPGGWETQYF.

Of note for this clone: Distinct nucleotide sequences in the sample also encode this CDR3. The chain employs TRBV10-3 and TRBJ1-5, with no clear D. The CDR3 has 12 amino acids. V shed 3 bases and J shed 0 bases, with 0 bases lying between them. Germline CDR1 and CDR2: ENHRY and SYGVKD. CDR3 sequence: CAISDSNQPQHF. CDR3 DNA sequence: TGTGCCATCAGTGATAGCAATCAGCCCCAGCATTTT.

Notes on this clone: Other DNA sequences in the sample encode the same CDR3. This CDR3 is CASSPLVGQETQYF. DNA for the CDR3: TGTGCCAGCTCACCACTAGTCGGCCAAGAGACCCAGTACTTC. This sequence joins TRBV18 and TRBJ2-5; D not certain. V was pared by 1 base and J by 1 base, with 7 bases between. From germline, CDR1 is KGHSH and CDR2 LQKENI. The CDR3 has 14 amino acids.

This clone was observed a few times. The V call is TRBV6-6, the J call TRBJ1-5; 9 bases agree with TRBD1. The germline CDR1 and CDR2 sequences are MNHNY and SVGAGI (reference sequence). After removal of 6 bases from V and 11 bases from J, the junction contained 5 bases not matched to a gene. The CDR3 totals 12 residues. In DNA form, the CDR3 reads TGTGCCAGCAGCCAAGACAGGGGGTCCCAGCATTTT. Its translation: CASSQDRGSQHF.

The J gene is TRBJ2-1, the V gene TRBV4-1; 11 bases agree with TRBD2. V trimming: 3 bases; J trimming: 8 bases; junction bases outside the gene matches: 9. Germline V gives CDR1 MGHRA, CDR2 YSYEKL. The CDR3 is made up of 16 amino acids. The CDR3 is CASSHGSGGAEDEQFF. The DNA for the CDR3 is TGCGCCAGCAGCCACGGTAGCGGGGGGGCCGAGGATGAGCAGTTCTTC.

The rearrangement links TRBV7-8 to TRBJ1-2; D might be TRBD1 (6 bases). The CDR3 runs to 13 residues. Trimming took off 4 bases at V and 5 bases at J, with 11 bases between the two ends. Germline loops: CDR1 SGHVS, CDR2 FQNEAQ. The CDR3 is CASSSGTQYGYTF. CDR3 nucleotide sequence: TGTGCCAGCAGCTCCGGGACACAGTATGGCTACACCTTC.

This sequence joins TRBV28 and TRBJ2-1; 12 bases align to TRBD2. The CDR3 extends over 14 amino acids. J was trimmed by 9 bases and V by 8 bases; bases with no gene match: 8. Germline V CDR1 and CDR2: MDHEN, SYDVKM. CDR3 sequence (DNA): TGTGCCAGCGGCCTGCTAGCGGGGGGGATTGAGCAGTTCTTC. Its translation: CASGLLAGGIEQFF.

The chain is built from TRBV20-1 and TRBJ2-5, with D possibly TRBD2 on 5 matching bases. The CDR3 is 10 amino acids. Germline V gene data show CDR1 as DFQATT and CDR2 as SNEGSKA (reference sequence). Trimming pared 4 bases from V and 7 bases from J, leaving 7 bases between. DNA of the CDR3: TGCAGTGCTAAAGAGGGGACCCAGTACTTC. Translation: CSAKEGTQYF.

J is TRBJ2-5 and V is TRBV5-1; D may be TRBD2 (5 bases). Trimming took off 0 bases at V and 2 bases at J, with 11 bases between the two ends. Germline V gene sequence: CDR1 SGHRS, CDR2 YFSETQ. This CDR3 region has 15 residues. The CDR3 DNA reads as TGCGCCAGCAGCTTGGTGCACCGGGGACAAGAGACCCAGTACTTC. Residues: CASSLVHRGQETQYF.

J is TRBJ1-5 and V is TRBV28; 9 positions match TRBD1. CDR1 is MDHEN, CDR2 SYDVKM, per germline. V was clipped by 8 bases and J by 5 bases; unmatched bases: 10. This CDR3 has 15 residues. The CDR3 is CASQDRGLTYQPQHF. CDR3 nucleotides: TGTGCCAGCCAGGACAGGGGACTTACTTATCAGCCCCAGCATTTT.

V usage is TRBV6-1 and J usage is TRBJ2-1; D unclear. The CDR3 is 16 residues long. The V gene lost 0 bases and the J gene lost 0 bases, with 9 bases spanning the gap. CDR1 and CDR2 from the germline V gene are MNHNS and SASEGT. CDR3 coding DNA: TGTGCCAGCAGTGAAGCTGTGGATCGCTCCTACAATGAGCAGTTCTTC. Its translation is CASSEAVDRSYNEQFF.

The chain has TRBV6-1 and TRBJ1-2; D is ambiguous. CDR1 is MNHNS, CDR2 SASEGT, per germline. This CDR3 comprises 12 residues. The chain's CDR3 is CVTHSPTYGYTF. Written as DNA, the CDR3 is TGTGTCACACACAGCCCTACCTATGGCTACACCTTC.

The chain has TRBV6-5 and TRBJ1-2, with D uncertain. Germline V gene lookup returns CDR1 MNHEY and CDR2 SVGAGI. The CDR3 contains 15 residues. V shed 8 bases and J shed 3 bases, with 19 bases lying between them. The CDR3 sequence is CASRRNAAGDYGYTF. The CDR3, as DNA: TGTGCCAGCCGAAGGAATGCGGCGGGAGACTATGGCTACACCTTC.

The rearrangement joins TRBV30 to TRBJ1-3; weak D call: TRBD1 (5 bases). V was clipped by 1 base and J by 0 bases, with 19 bases between them. The CDR3 loop spans 18 amino acids. Germline V gene lookup returns CDR1 GTSNPN and CDR2 SVGIG (reference sequence). The DNA for the CDR3 is TGTGCCTGGAGTGGATTAAACAGGCTTACTATCTCTGGAAACACCATATATTTT. Its protein is CAWSGLNRLTISGNTIYF.

J is TRBJ2-7 and V is TRBV7-8; 10 positions agree with TRBD2. Losses at the gene ends were 0 bases for V and 6 bases for J; bases not matched to a gene: 2. This CDR3 has 14 residues. Germline V CDR1 and CDR2: SGHVS, FQNEAQ. As DNA, the CDR3 is TGTGCCAGCAGCTTAGCAGCGGGAGGGCGCGAGCAGTACTTC. Translation gives CASSLAAGGREQYF. The variable domain in full, completed from reference TRBV7-8 and TRBJ2-7, reads GAGVSQSPRYKVAKRGQDVALRCDPISGHVSLFWYQQALGQGPEFLTYFQNEAQLDKSGLPSDRFFAERPEGSVSTLKIQRTQQEDSAVYLCASSLAAGGREQYFGPGTRLTVT.

This chain links TRBV5-6 with TRBJ2-3; possible D gene TRBD2, 6 bases. This CDR3 is built from 14 residues. V gave up 3 bases and J gave up 7 bases, with 15 bases separating them. In germline, CDR1 is SGHDT, CDR2 YYEEEE. The CDR3 sequence: CASSSTQGLHTQYF. CDR3 DNA sequence: TGTGCCAGCAGCTCGACCCAGGGACTCCATACGCAGTATTTT.